These 18 T cell receptor beta chains originate from one sample sequenced in a study of blood T cell repertoires in COVID-19. Here immunoSEQ multiplex PCR was the method, and the copy in TCRdb shows in-frame clones only, minus some. The table lists around 72,000 clones, 80% to 85% of them singletons. The sequenced material came from peripheral blood. These receptors came from an older woman with acute or convalescent COVID-19.

CDR3 DNA sequence: TGTGCCATCAGTGGTCAGGGGGCAGATACGCAGTATTTT. Protein sequence: CAISGQGADTQYF. The chain couples TRBV10-3 to TRBJ2-3, with 7 bases lining up with TRBD1. The CDR3 sequence is 13 residues long. The V gene end was trimmed by 4 bases and the J gene end by 4 bases; junction bases not matched to a gene: 2. Germline values: CDR1 ENHRY, CDR2 SYGVKD.

This clone has a single count. For the CDR3, the DNA is TGTGCCAGCAGCTACACACCCTACGAGCAGTACTTC. The encoded protein is CASSYTPYEQYF. The chain uses TRBV5-6 and TRBJ2-7; D unresolved. Germline loops: CDR1 SGHDT, CDR2 YYEEEE. Trimming took 3 bases from V and 2 from J, leaving 6 bases between them. The CDR3 spans 12 residues.

The chain carries TRBV6-1 and TRBJ1-1; D is perhaps TRBD1 (5 bases). Germline CDR1 is MNHNS and CDR2 is SASEGT. V was cut by 2 bases and J by 4 bases, with 8 bases left in between. CDR3 size: 13 residues. CDR3 loop: CASSETGRTEAFF. The CDR3 nucleotides are TGTGCCAGCAGTGAAACAGGCCGCACTGAAGCTTTCTTT.

The chain couples TRBV9 to TRBJ2-3; the D is unclear. Germline V gene sequence: CDR1 SGDLS, CDR2 YYNGEE. The CDR3 has 14 residues. The V gene lost 0 bases and the J gene lost 6 bases, with 11 bases spanning the gap. The CDR3 region is CASSVAGRPDTQYF. The DNA of the CDR3 is TGTGCCAGCAGCGTAGCCGGCAGGCCCGATACGCAGTATTTT.

V and J are TRBV7-6 and TRBJ2-3; possible D gene TRBD2, 6 bases. Per germline, CDR1 SGHVS and CDR2 FNYEAQ. CDR3 length equals 16 residues. Trimming removed 4 bases from V and 4 bases from J, with 18 bases in between. CDR3: CASSSLAPGSADTQYF. The CDR3 coding sequence is TGTGCCAGCAGCTCGCTAGCGCCCGGAAGTGCAGATACGCAGTATTTT.

This clone was seen more than once but under ten times. The chain is built from TRBV20-1 and TRBJ2-2, with 8 bases matching TRBD1. V gave up 3 bases and J gave up 1 base; unmatched junction bases: 4. In germline, CDR1 is DFQATT, CDR2 SNEGSKA (reference sequence). The CDR3 length is 15 residues. This chain's CDR3 is CSASSGTGNTGELFF. The CDR3 bases are TGCAGTGCTAGTTCCGGGACAGGGAACACCGGGGAGCTGTTTTTT.

The gene calls are TRBV5-1 and TRBJ1-4, with D maybe TRBD1 (6 bases). The germline gives CDR1 SGHRS, CDR2 YFSETQ. Trimming shortened V by 3 bases and J by 7 bases, and 19 bases separated the two germline ends. The CDR3 sequence is 16 residues long. The chain's CDR3 is CASSSQGSTIPEKLFF. In DNA form, the CDR3 reads TGCGCCAGCAGCTCACAGGGTAGTACAATCCCTGAAAAACTGTTTTTT.

J is TRBJ2-4 and V is TRBV5-6; 7 bases are a match to TRBD2. Looked up from germline, CDR1 is SGHDT and CDR2 is YYEEEE. There are 19 residues in the CDR3. The V segment lost 3 bases and the J segment 1 base; nucleotides outside the gene matches: 16. In nucleotides, the CDR3 is TGTGCCAGCAGCTCGACCCGGAGTCGGGGGGTCCTGGCCAAAAACATTCAGTACTTC. This sequence encodes CASSSTRSRGVLAKNIQYF.

This sequence joins TRBV7-2 and TRBJ2-2; D may be TRBD1 (5 bases). This CDR3 is built from 13 residues. Germline V gene data show CDR1 as SGHTA and CDR2 as FQGNSA. V lost 0 bases to trimming and J lost 6 bases, with 5 bases between them. CDR3 protein: CASSLARAGELFF. CDR3 sequence (DNA): TGTGCCAGCAGCTTAGCCAGGGCCGGGGAGCTGTTTTTT.

Details on this clone: The same CDR3 also results from other DNA sequences found in this sample. This rearrangement joins TRBV9 to TRBJ1-5, with 9 positions matching TRBD1. J gave up 4 bases and V 3 bases, and 5 bases lay outside the gene matches. Germline V lookup: CDR1 SGDLS, CDR2 YYNGEE. CDR3 size: 15 residues. CDR3 region: CASSAGQGSNQPQHF. The CDR3 coding sequence is TGTGCCAGCAGCGCAGGACAGGGGAGTAATCAGCCCCAGCATTTT.

CDR3 loop: CASSPIPGSGANVLTF. Written as DNA, the CDR3 is TGTGCCAGCAGCCCCATCCCGGGCTCTGGGGCCAACGTCCTGACTTTC. The V and J genes are TRBV7-7 and TRBJ2-6; unclear D gene. Trimming stripped 5 bases from V and 0 bases from J, with 11 bases between. The germline CDR1 and CDR2 sequences are SSHAT and FNYEAQ (reference sequence). This CDR3 contains 16 residues.

The chain couples TRBV9 to TRBJ1-2, with TRBD1 as a possible D gene (5 bases). The CDR3 length is 16 residues. The germline V gene encodes CDR1 SGDLS and CDR2 YYNGEE. The germline V and J ends were trimmed by 3 bases and 5 bases, with 20 bases remaining between them. CDR3 sequence: CASSAAPGGAAYGYTF. The CDR3 DNA sequence: TGTGCCAGCAGCGCTGCTCCCGGCGGGGCAGCTTATGGCTACACCTTC.

The chain couples TRBV5-1 to TRBJ2-1; D might be TRBD2 (5 bases). The CDR3 length is 16 residues. Germline CDR1 SGHRS, CDR2 YFSETQ. V was cut by 4 bases and J by 7 bases, with 21 bases left in between. The CDR3 loop reads CASSPEPRPGSNEQFF. The CDR3 DNA reads as TGCGCCAGCAGCCCCGAACCTAGACCGGGGTCGAATGAGCAGTTCTTC.

This chain joins TRBV9 and TRBJ2-3, with 12 bases matching TRBD2. This CDR3 region has 16 residues. Looked up from germline, CDR1 is SGDLS and CDR2 is YYNGEE. Trimming removed 0 bases from V and 4 bases from J; junction bases left unmatched: 3. In DNA, the CDR3 is TGTGCCAGCAGCGTAGCTAGCGGGGGGGTTGCAGATACGCAGTATTTT. The encoded protein is CASSVASGGVADTQYF.

The rearrangement uses TRBV6-5 and TRBJ1-1, with 7 positions matching TRBD1. The CDR3 contains 15 residues. V shed 5 bases and J 5 bases; nucleotides not matched to a gene: 11. Germline CDR1 is MNHEY and CDR2 is SVGAGI. Here the CDR3 DNA reads TGTGCCAGCAGTCCCCCCCCGACAGGGCAAACTGAAGCTTTCTTT. Protein: CASSPPPTGQTEAFF.

This rearrangement joins TRBV27 to TRBJ2-7; D is possibly TRBD2 (5 bases). Germline CDR1 reads MNHEY; CDR2 reads SMNVEV (reference sequence). Trimming shortened V by 5 bases and J by 4 bases, and 21 bases separated the two germline ends. The CDR3 contains 16 residues. The CDR3 is CASSPLEAGLTYEQYF. Written as DNA, the CDR3 is TGTGCCAGCAGTCCTTTAGAAGCAGGACTTACTTACGAGCAGTACTTC.

The rearrangement uses TRBV7-2 and TRBJ1-5; D remains unclear. Germline lookup yields CDR1 SGHTA and CDR2 FQGNSA. The CDR3 consists of 14 residues. Trimming removed 7 bases from V and 0 bases from J, with 10 bases in between. Here the CDR3 DNA reads TGTGCCAGCAAAGCGGGAGGTAGCAATCAGCCCCAGCATTTT. As protein: CASKAGGSNQPQHF.

The rearrangement joins TRBV7-8 to TRBJ1-1, with a possible D match to TRBD1 (6 bases). Trimming pared 1 base from V and 4 bases from J, leaving 13 bases between. The V gene's germline CDR1 is SGHVS and CDR2 FQNEAQ. The CDR3 extends over 15 amino acids. The CDR3 here is CASSLGASGATEAFF. Written as DNA, the CDR3 is TGTGCCAGCAGCTTAGGGGCATCAGGGGCCACTGAAGCTTTCTTT.